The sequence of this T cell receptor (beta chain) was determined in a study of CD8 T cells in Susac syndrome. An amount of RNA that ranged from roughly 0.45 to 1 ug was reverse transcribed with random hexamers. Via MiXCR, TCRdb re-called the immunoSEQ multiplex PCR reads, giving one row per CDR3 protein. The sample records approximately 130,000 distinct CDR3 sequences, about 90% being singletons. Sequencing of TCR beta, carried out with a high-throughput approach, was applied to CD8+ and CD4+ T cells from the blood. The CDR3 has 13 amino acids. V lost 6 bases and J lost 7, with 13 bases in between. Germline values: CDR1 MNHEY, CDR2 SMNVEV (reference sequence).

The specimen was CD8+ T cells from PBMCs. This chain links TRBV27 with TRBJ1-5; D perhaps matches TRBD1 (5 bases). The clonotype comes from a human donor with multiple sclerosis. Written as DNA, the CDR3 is TGTGCCAGCAGCACCACGGGGGAACAGCCCCAGCATTTT. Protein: CASSTTGEQPQHF.